This entry describes one T cell receptor beta chain. These data come from a study of blood T cell repertoires in COVID-19. Authors' methods: Scientists estimated how many nucleated cells there were by amplifying reference gene primers. This table comes from immunoSEQ multiplex PCR, and its TCRdb copy is limited to in-frame clones, with some not included. V, J and clone size are taken as reported in that table, and D and trimming were inferred from the DNA itself. The data contain 60,000 or so clones, roughly 90% of them seen just once; the ten biggest clones take up around 15%. The V segment lost 4 bases and the J segment 5 bases; nucleotides outside the gene matches: 6. The germline V gene has CDR1 MNHEY and CDR2 SVGAGI. The CDR3 consists of 15 residues.

The rearrangement joins TRBV6-5 to TRBJ2-2, with TRBD2 matching over 8 bases. This receptor was taken from a human donor with active COVID-19. The donor label of this sample is uncertain. Sequencing used peripheral blood. CDR3 protein: CASSLGLGYTGELFF. DNA of the CDR3: TGTGCCAGCAGTTTGGGACTAGGTTATACCGGGGAGCTGTTTTTT.